Following are 18 T cell receptor beta chains from one sample sequenced in a study of blood T cell repertoires in COVID-19. Profiling relied on immunoSEQ multiplex PCR, and the TCRdb table lists in-frame clones only, not all of them. The table records fewer than 350,000 clones, around nine tenths of them present only once. The sequenced sample was peripheral blood. All receptors derive from a man between 35 and 55 years old with active or convalescent COVID-19.

This sequence joins TRBV11-2 and TRBJ2-1, with 11 bases fitting TRBD2. The CDR3 runs to 17 residues. From germline, CDR1 is SGHAT and CDR2 FQNNGV. The J segment lost 6 bases and the V segment lost 0 bases, leaving 7 bases of the junction unmatched. CDR3 nucleotides: TGTGCCAGCAGCTTAGATCTAGCGGGGGGCAGTTCCAATGAGCAGTTCTTC. This encodes CASSLDLAGGSSNEQFF.

The chain employs TRBV5-1 and TRBJ2-1, with 13 bases that match TRBD2. The germline V gene has CDR1 SGHRS and CDR2 YFSETQ. V lost 0 bases to trimming and J lost 10 bases; unmatched junction nucleotides: 7. The CDR3 spans 16 residues. The CDR3 DNA is TGCGCCAGCAGCTTGGCTGGGACTAGCGGGGCTGGGGAGCAGTTCTTC. Protein sequence: CASSLAGTSGAGEQFF.

The chain combines TRBV15 with TRBJ1-5; TRBD1 matches 9 bases. CDR1 is LNHNV and CDR2 is YYDKDF in the germline V gene (reference sequence). The CDR3 has 14 residues. Losses at the gene ends were 3 bases for V and 6 bases for J; bases not matched to a gene: 3. This chain's CDR3 is CATSRDRGGQPQHF. The CDR3 DNA is TGTGCCACCAGCAGGGACAGGGGAGGTCAGCCCCAGCATTTT.

The chain links TRBV6-5 to TRBJ2-7, with 12 bases fitting TRBD1. Trimming removed 6 bases from V and 5 bases from J; junction bases left unmatched: 5. The CDR3 is 14 residues long. Germline V gene sequence: CDR1 MNHEY, CDR2 SVGAGI. The CDR3 DNA reads as TGTGCCAGCAGCTGGGACAGGGGGCGCGACGAGCAGTACTTC. It translates to CASSWDRGRDEQYF.

This clone was seen once. This rearrangement joins TRBV5-1 to TRBJ1-1; 8 bases are a match to TRBD1. The junction had 10 bases not matched to a gene; V was cut back by 2 bases and J by 4 bases. Germline V gives CDR1 SGHRS, CDR2 YFSETQ. The CDR3 runs to 16 residues. CDR3 sequence reads: CASSFGSRGRGTEAFF. DNA of the CDR3: TGCGCCAGCAGCTTCGGTTCCAGGGGGCGAGGCACTGAAGCTTTCTTT.

V usage is TRBV19 and J usage is TRBJ1-2; TRBD1 agrees at 10 bases. The CDR3 contains 13 residues. Germline V gene data show CDR1 as LNHDA and CDR2 as SQIVND (reference sequence). Unmatched junction bases numbered 7, after V lost 7 bases and J lost 8 bases. CDR3 coding DNA: TGTGCCAGTACTACCGGGACAGGGGACGGCTACACCTTC. This sequence encodes CASTTGTGDGYTF.

The chain has TRBV27 and TRBJ1-5; D is possibly TRBD1 (5 bases). In germline, CDR1 is MNHEY, CDR2 SMNVEV (reference sequence). This CDR3 region has 15 residues. V was trimmed by 6 bases and J by 0 bases, leaving 12 bases between them. CDR3 DNA: TGTGCCAGCAGCTGGGGGGGAGGTAGCAATCAGCCCCAGCATTTT. Its protein is CASSWGGGSNQPQHF.

This clone was observed a handful of times. The chain uses TRBV5-1 and TRBJ2-3; D is possibly TRBD2 (6 bases). The ends were cut back, 0 bases at V and 9 bases at J, with 11 bases in the middle. The CDR3 consists of 13 residues. Per germline, CDR1 SGHRS and CDR2 YFSETQ. CDR3 nucleotides: TGCGCCAGCAGCTTGGCCGGGACTTCCACGCAGTATTTT. Its translation: CASSLAGTSTQYF.

This chain links TRBV7-8 with TRBJ2-5; TRBD2 aligns across 10 bases. CDR1 SGHVS and CDR2 FQNEAQ come from the germline V gene. The CDR3 is 15 residues long. The V segment lost 5 bases and the J segment 0 bases; nucleotides outside the gene matches: 3. CDR3 sequence (DNA): TGTGCCAGCAGCCGAGCGGGGGGGTACCAAGAGACCCAGTACTTC. Protein: CASSRAGGYQETQYF. Variable domain in full (rest from reference TRBV7-8 and TRBJ2-5): GAGVSQSPRYKVAKRGQDVALRCDPISGHVSLFWYQQALGQGPEFLTYFQNEAQLDKSGLPSDRFFAERPEGSVSTLKIQRTQQEDSAVYLCASSRAGGYQETQYFGPGTRLLVL.

The chain couples TRBV19 to TRBJ1-2; TRBD1 aligns across 11 bases. CDR1 is LNHDA, CDR2 SQIVND, per germline (reference sequence). The CDR3 length is 15 residues. V lost 6 bases and J lost 3; bases outside the gene matches: 6. CDR3 nucleotide sequence: TGTGCCAGTAGACCCGGACAGGGGGCGTACTATGGCTACACCTTC. It yields the protein CASRPGQGAYYGYTF. Variable domain in full (rest from reference TRBV19 and TRBJ1-2): DGGITQSPKYLFRKEGQNVTLSCEQNLNHDAMYWYRQDPGQGLRLIYYSQIVNDFQKGDIAEGYSVSREKKESFPLTVTSAQKNPTAFYLCASRPGQGAYYGYTFGSGTRLTVV.

The rearrangement uses TRBV5-1 and TRBJ2-1; weak D call: TRBD1 (6 bases). Per the germline V gene, CDR1 is SGHRS and CDR2 is YFSETQ. Between the trimmed V and J ends, which lost 5 bases and 0 bases, there was a span of 15 bases. The CDR3 has 16 residues. The CDR3 region is CASSLQGSSSYNEQFF. In DNA, the CDR3 is TGCGCCAGCAGTCTACAGGGATCCAGCTCCTACAATGAGCAGTTCTTC.

The chain carries TRBV24-1 and TRBJ2-1; TRBD2 is a possible D gene (5 bases). This CDR3 is built from 13 residues. CDR1 is KGHDR and CDR2 is SFDVKD in the germline V gene. V lost 3 bases and J lost 9, with 11 bases in between. CDR3 nucleotide sequence: TGTGCCACCAGTGATGTTGCCCTAGCTGAGCAGTTCTTC. Its protein is CATSDVALAEQFF.

The chain has TRBV9 and TRBJ2-5, with TRBD2 matching 11 bases. Germline V lookup: CDR1 SGDLS, CDR2 YYNGEE. The V and J ends lost 2 bases and 1 base, in that order; junction bases with no gene match: 7. This CDR3 comprises 17 residues. In DNA form, the CDR3 reads TGTGCCAGCAGCGTCCAAGCACTAGCGGGGGCCCAAGAGACCCAGTACTTC. Its protein is CASSVQALAGAQETQYF.

The CDR3 region is CASSWGTGGQGQYF. CDR3 coding DNA: TGTGCCAGCAGCTGGGGGACAGGGGGACAGGGGCAGTACTTC. This chain joins TRBV5-6 and TRBJ2-7, with TRBD1 matching over 11 bases. The CDR3 loop spans 14 amino acids. Germline CDR1 reads SGHDT; CDR2 reads YYEEEE. The V gene end was trimmed by 3 bases and the J gene end by 9 bases; junction bases not matched to a gene: 8.

This clone showed up just a few times. The chain has TRBV25-1 and TRBJ2-1; 10 bases match TRBD2. CDR3 size: 16 residues. Looked up from germline, CDR1 is MGHDK and CDR2 is SYGVNS. Trimming removed 4 bases from V and 0 bases from J; junction bases left unmatched: 3. The CDR3 reads CASSVPSGGSYNEQFF. The CDR3 DNA reads TGTGCCAGCAGTGTGCCTAGCGGGGGCTCCTACAATGAGCAGTTCTTC.

The chain joins TRBV5-1 to TRBJ2-1, with 11 bases fitting TRBD2. Germline CDR1 SGHRS, CDR2 YFSETQ. The junction had 6 bases not matched to a gene; V was cut back by 1 base and J by 6 bases. The CDR3 has 16 amino acids. CDR3 amino acids: CASSLTSGSIPNEQFF. CDR3 in DNA: TGCGCCAGCAGCTTGACTAGCGGGAGTATTCCCAATGAGCAGTTCTTC.

CDR3 nucleotide sequence: TGTGCCACCAGCAGAGGTGGGTCGGGGAGCAATGAGCAGTTCTTC. Encoded protein: CATSRGGSGSNEQFF. The rearrangement joins TRBV15 to TRBJ2-1; maybe TRBD2 (5 bases). There are 15 residues in the CDR3. Trimming left V 1 base short and J 6 bases short, with 13 bases between. CDR1 LNHNV and CDR2 YYDKDF come from the germline V gene (reference sequence).

The chain carries TRBV3-1 (or the pseudogene TRBV3-2) and TRBJ2-3; D is possibly TRBD1 (6 bases). CDR1 is LGHDT and CDR2 is YNNKEL in the germline V gene (reference sequence). The CDR3 runs to 12 residues. The V end lost 4 bases, the J end lost 5 bases, and 7 bases lay between the germline ends. The DNA of the CDR3 is TGTGCCAGCAGCCCCAGGGGAGATACGCAGTATTTT. Residues: CASSPRGDTQYF.